A selection of T cell receptor beta chains follows, all from one sample in a study of Ad26.COV2.S vaccination and SARS-CoV-2 variants. Produced via immunoSEQ multiplex PCR; TCRdb's table is partial and in-frame only. Here the sample spans some 270,000 clones, approximately 90% being singletons. Sample: peripheral blood, taken in a trial of Ad26.COV2.S vaccine versus placebo. The receptor set was obtained from a person between 18 and 60 years old who received the Ad26.COV2.S COVID-19 vaccine or a placebo. Each CDR3 is given with its conserved first and last residue. Fields, in order: clone size, D gene, V gene, J gene, CDR3 DNA, CDR3 protein. The D gene is left open where the match is weak. Only some rows state a clone size, as once, few, many or a class for expanded clones.

>-|-|TRBV3-1/TRBV3-2|TRBJ1-2
TGTGCCAGCAGCCCTCGCGCAATAGGACAGCCGACTCTTAACTATGGCTACACCTTC
CASSPRAIGQPTLNYGYTF
>-|-|TRBV7-8|TRBJ1-2
TGTGCCAGCAGGACCGGGACCGGCTATGGCTACACCTTC
CASRTGTGYGYTF
>-|-|TRBV6-1|TRBJ2-1
TGTGCCAGCAGTGAAGATGCCGCCTACAATGAGCAGTTCTTC
CASSEDAAYNEQFF
>-|TRBD1|TRBV6-5|TRBJ1-6
TGTGCCAGCAGTTACGCACAGGGGGCCAATTCACCCCTCCACTTT
CASSYAQGANSPLHF
>-|-|TRBV7-9|TRBJ1-4
TGTGCCAGCAGCTTAGCGGCAGGACGTAATGAAAAACTGTTTTTT
CASSLAAGRNEKLFF
>-|TRBD1|TRBV4-2|TRBJ2-7
TGTGCCAGCAGCCAAGCGGTACAGGGGGCCTACGAGCAGTACTTC
CASSQAVQGAYEQYF
>-|TRBD2|TRBV15|TRBJ2-2
TGTGCCACCAGCACTCGACTAGCGGTGAACACCGGGGAGCTGTTTTTT
CATSTRLAVNTGELFF
>-|-|TRBV21-1|TRBJ2-5
TGTGCTAGCGGGGGCCGGGTCCCCAGAGGGGAGACCCAGTACTTC
CASGGRVPRGETQYF
>-|TRBD2|TRBV4-1|TRBJ2-1
TGCGCCAGCAGCCAACTAGCGGGGCCCACCTCCGGTGAGCAGTTCTTC
CASSQLAGPTSGEQFF
>-|-|TRBV19|TRBJ2-7
TGTGCCAGTAGTATAGGTAACCTCGGCGAGCAGTACTTC
CASSIGNLGEQYF
>-|-|TRBV7-6|TRBJ2-4
TGTGCCAGCAGCTTAGGACAGGCAGACAAAAACATTCAGTACTTC
CASSLGQADKNIQYF
>-|-|TRBV5-5|TRBJ1-6
TGTGCCAGCAGCTTGATTAAGGGGGCCTATAATTCACCCCTCCACTTT
CASSLIKGAYNSPLHF
>-|-|TRBV11-2|TRBJ2-3
TGTGCCAGCAGCTTAGCGGGTTCCGGCACAGATACGCAGTATTTT
CASSLAGSGTDTQYF
>-|-|TRBV9|TRBJ2-5
TGTGCCAGCAGCGTAGGTAGCGTGGAGACCCAGTACTTC
CASSVGSVETQYF
>-|TRBD2|TRBV2|TRBJ2-1
TGTGCCAGCAGTGAAGCCGGGGTAGCGGGAGGGTCCTACAATGAGCAGTTCTTC
CASSEAGVAGGSYNEQFF
>-|-|TRBV5-1|TRBJ2-7
TGCGCCAGCAGCTCCGGATGGAACAGCGTCTCCTACGAGCAGTACTTC
CASSSGWNSVSYEQYF
>once|-|TRBV4-3|TRBJ2-2
TGCGCCAGCAGGGAGGGAGTCGCTACCGGGGAGCTGTTTTTT
CASREGVATGELFF
>once|-|TRBV7-6|TRBJ2-3
TGTGCCAGTAGCCCCTGGCGGTCTAGCACAGATACGCAGTATTTT
CASSPWRSSTDTQYF
>-|-|TRBV18|TRBJ2-4
TGTGCCAGCTCACCAAGTCCTGGGGGCGGCAAAAACATTCAGTACTTC
CASSPSPGGGKNIQYF
>-|TRBD1|TRBV24-1|TRBJ2-5
TGTGCCACCAGTGACCCAAAAACAGGGGGCCTAGAGACCCAGTACTTC
CATSDPKTGGLETQYF
>-|-|TRBV29-1|TRBJ1-2
TGCAGCGTTGAAGATCCATTAGGACGGTCATCCGACACCTTC
CSVEDPLGRSSDTF
>-|-|TRBV14|TRBJ2-1
TGTGCCAGCAGCCAGGGTTTTCGACAGCCAGTTTTCTACAATGAGCAGTTCTTC
CASSQGFRQPVFYNEQFF
>-|-|TRBV3-1/TRBV3-2|TRBJ2-6
TGTGCCAGCAGCCTGAATTCTGGGGCCAACGTCCTGACTTTC
CASSLNSGANVLTF
>-|-|TRBV15|TRBJ2-1
TGTGCCACCAGCAGAGATCATAACTCCCTCCCGTTCTTC
CATSRDHNSLPFF
>-|-|TRBV6-5|TRBJ1-2
TGTGCCAGCAGTTATTCCCCATTCGGGTACTATGGCTACACCTTC
CASSYSPFGYYGYTF
>-|TRBD1|TRBV4-2|TRBJ2-7
TGTGCCAGCAGCCAAGGGCTGGCGGCAGGGGGCTACGAGCAGTACTTC
CASSQGLAAGGYEQYF
>-|-|TRBV7-9|TRBJ2-3
TGTGCCAGCAGCCGAGAGGGTTTTTCCACAGATACGCAGTATTTT
CASSREGFSTDTQYF
>-|TRBD1|TRBV19|TRBJ1-5
TGTGCCAGTAGGACTACAGGGGACAATCAGCCCCAGCATTTT
CASRTTGDNQPQHF
>-|-|TRBV19|TRBJ1-2
TGTGCCAGTAGTATATTGGCGGGAGGCTATGGCTACACCTTC
CASSILAGGYGYTF
>-|TRBD1|TRBV19|TRBJ1-6
TGTGCCAGTAGTAAGACAGGGGATTCACCCCTCCACTTT
CASSKTGDSPLHF
>few|-|TRBV7-9|TRBJ2-1
TGTGCCAGCAGCTTCGTCCCGGGACTCCTGCCCAATGAGCAGTTCTTC
CASSFVPGLLPNEQFF
>many|TRBD2|TRBV6-4|TRBJ2-3
TGTGCCAGCAGTGAAGGGAAGCGGGAGGTGGGCACAGATACGCAGTATTTT
CASSEGKREVGTDTQYF
>-|-|TRBV7-2|TRBJ2-3
TGTGCCAGCAGCTTTCCGAGGGGAAAGGGCACAGATACGCAGTATTTT
CASSFPRGKGTDTQYF
>-|-|TRBV5-4|TRBJ2-3
TGTGCCAGCAGCTTGGGGGACACCAATACGCAGTATTTT
CASSLGDTNTQYF
>-|-|TRBV29-1|TRBJ1-1
TGCAGCGTTGAAGGGAGACAGTCCATGAACACTGAAGCTTTCTTT
CSVEGRQSMNTEAFF
>-|TRBD1|TRBV27|TRBJ2-7
TGTGCCAGCAGTTTTTCGGCAGGGGGTAGGGCTAGCTCCTACGAGCAGTACTTC
CASSFSAGGRASSYEQYF
>-|TRBD2|TRBV19|TRBJ2-1
TGTGCCAGTCCTTTTCTGGTACGGCTAGCGGGGTACAATGAGCAGTTCTTC
CASPFLVRLAGYNEQFF
>-|-|TRBV6-2/TRBV6-3|TRBJ1-2
TGTGCCAGCAGCCCCGGTCGTTCCTATGGCTACACCTTC
CASSPGRSYGYTF
>-|TRBD2|TRBV11-2|TRBJ2-1
TGTGCCAGCAGCCCAAGTTCTAGCGGGACCTACAATGAGCAGTTCTTC
CASSPSSSGTYNEQFF
>-|-|TRBV5-1|TRBJ1-1
TGCGCCAGCAGCTTGACGCCGAACACTGAAGCTTTCTTT
CASSLTPNTEAFF
>-|TRBD1|TRBV12-3/TRBV12-4|TRBJ1-3
TGTGCCAGCAGAACGACAGGGAGAAACACCATATATTTT
CASRTTGRNTIYF
>once|TRBD1|TRBV27|TRBJ2-1
TGTGCCAGCAGTCCCGGGACAGGGGGCCTTGAGCAGTTCTTC
CASSPGTGGLEQFF
>-|-|TRBV4-1|TRBJ2-5
TGCGCCAGCAGCCAAGATATCGAGGCCAGTCAACAAGAGACCCAGTACTTC
CASSQDIEASQQETQYF
>-|-|TRBV4-1|TRBJ1-5
TGCGCCAGCAGCCAAGAAGGAACAATATCTAGCAATCAGCCCCAGCATTTT
CASSQEGTISSNQPQHF
>-|TRBD1|TRBV6-5|TRBJ1-1
TGTGCCAGCAGTTACGACGGGTTTGGTTCAGGGGGAGCTTTCTTT
CASSYDGFGSGGAFF
>once|-|TRBV6-5|TRBJ2-2
TGTGCCAGCAGGGAGAGAACCGGGGAGCTGTTTTTT
CASRERTGELFF
>-|-|TRBV3-1/TRBV3-2|TRBJ2-5
TGTGCCAGCAGCCGGGCGATGGAGACCCAGTACTTC
CASSRAMETQYF
>once|-|TRBV7-9|TRBJ2-4
TGTGCCAGCAGCGCGGGACAGCTAAACATTCAGTACTTC
CASSAGQLNIQYF
>once|-|TRBV7-3|TRBJ2-3
TGTGCCAGCAGCTTATTTATGGGAGATACGCAGTATTTT
CASSLFMGDTQYF
>-|-|TRBV19|TRBJ2-5
TGTGCCAGTAGTATTAGTGGACAGCAAGAGACCCAGTACTTC
CASSISGQQETQYF
>-|-|TRBV24-1|TRBJ2-6
TGTGCCACCAGCCCCAGGGGGGTTCAATCTGGGGCCAACGTCCTGACTTTC
CATSPRGVQSGANVLTF
>-|-|TRBV10-3|TRBJ1-1
TGTGCCATCAGCACGGCAGGACAGAGTTCAACTGAAGCTTTCTTT
CAISTAGQSSTEAFF